Sequencing of this T cell receptor beta chain was carried out in a study of T cell responses to AZD1222 COVID-19 vaccine. Concerning this clone itself: Its cognate antigen is unknown.

Study-wide results and limits: Clonal diversity may have been underestimated, and the donors were mostly white British, with more females than males.

Libraries were prepared by immunoSEQ multiplex PCR; TCRdb keeps only in-frame clonotypes and omits some of them. The data show roughly 120,000 clones, with roughly 87% seen just once and about 10% held by the top ten. Sequences were derived from peripheral blood, sampled on day 0 of AZD1222 vaccination. The sequence was collected from an adult in good health.

CDR3 sequence (DNA): TGTGCCAGCAGCGTAAGGGACAGCCCTCCACCCCTCCACTTT. This codes for CASSVRDSPPPLHF. The V call is TRBV9, the J call TRBJ1-6, with 7 bases aligning to TRBD1. V shed 1 base, J shed 11 bases, and the junction held 6 bases outside the gene matches. This CDR3 has 14 residues. Germline V gives CDR1 SGDLS, CDR2 YYNGEE.